This is a list of T cell receptor beta chains from one sample in a study of control samples from healthy donors and cancer patients. Clones were read by immunoSEQ multiplex PCR, and TCRdb kept only the in-frame ones, dropping some. The table has some 130,000 clones, roughly 90% seen once. What was sequenced was PBMCs. The receptors stem from a man aged 50 to 60 with head and neck cancer. Both conserved end residues are trimmed from each CDR3. D genes are given only for firm matches.

D,V,J,CDR3
TRBD1,TRBV19,TRBJ1-1,ASTDLFPGQGAGAF
TRBD1,TRBV18,TRBJ2-1,ASSPPRDREEQF
NA,TRBV11-2,TRBJ1-1,ASSLVSLFSGTEAF
TRBD2,TRBV6-5,TRBJ2-1,ASRVGLAGGVKQF
TRBD1,TRBV6-5,TRBJ2-5,ASRGGQGGETQY
NA,TRBV5-1,TRBJ2-1,ASSLTGYNEQF
TRBD2,TRBV4-2,TRBJ2-1,ASSQVPSGSYNEQF
TRBD1,TRBV5-1,TRBJ2-5,ASRDRDPREAQY
NA,TRBV30,TRBJ2-7,AWSPEVTSEQY
NA,TRBV30,TRBJ2-1,AWSVSEVTDKQF
NA,TRBV6-5,TRBJ1-3,ASRRTGGNTIY
NA,TRBV11-2,TRBJ2-2,ASSTTTGRAGELF
NA,TRBV7-9,TRBJ1-4,ASSSTAGAEKLF
TRBD1,TRBV28,TRBJ1-1,ASSFSGQGNTEAF
NA,TRBV27,TRBJ2-1,ASSNSGYNEQF
NA,TRBV6-5,TRBJ2-3,ATTAASAGTQY
TRBD1,TRBV7-8,TRBJ2-1,ASSWTGGQGYNEQF
NA,TRBV7-2,TRBJ1-5,ASSSRVNQPQH
TRBD1,TRBV19,TRBJ2-7,ASSLQGQGAYEQY
NA,TRBV13,TRBJ2-1,ASSEDRGPNNEQF
NA,TRBV7-8,TRBJ1-5,ASSFDGTAGQPQH
TRBD1,TRBV6-1,TRBJ2-7,ASSELQGAPLLY
TRBD1,TRBV29-1,TRBJ2-4,SVVLSGGFDIQY
NA,TRBV5-1,TRBJ2-5,ASSSLTTGETQY
NA,TRBV7-6,TRBJ2-3,ASSVGGSSTDTQY
NA,TRBV19,TRBJ1-5,ASSHREIQPQH
NA,TRBV11-2,TRBJ1-2,ASSPQADYGYT
TRBD1,TRBV18,TRBJ1-5,ASSPGQAGQPQH
NA,TRBV19,TRBJ1-5,ASSIPALEGYQPQH
NA,TRBV30,TRBJ2-1,AWSEGRGGNNEQF
TRBD1,TRBV5-1,TRBJ1-2,ASKSGTGTYGYT
TRBD1,TRBV3-1/TRBV3-2,TRBJ2-7,ASSHGQGNYEQY
NA,TRBV6-5,TRBJ1-4,ASSSLGGSEKLF
TRBD1,TRBV9,TRBJ2-1,ASSLRTGGYNEQF
TRBD1,TRBV7-8,TRBJ2-1,ASSLGTGKYNEQF
NA,TRBV5-5,TRBJ2-3,ASSLDGKGTDTQY
NA,TRBV12-3/TRBV12-4,TRBJ1-1,ASSLGPTVEAF
NA,TRBV2,TRBJ1-2,ASSVRAGLVSGYT
NA,TRBV28,TRBJ2-1,ASSFLASIGEQF
TRBD1,TRBV2,TRBJ1-1,ASRDGTGVLNTEAF
NA,TRBV5-1,TRBJ1-4,ASSFGPSVNEKLF
NA,TRBV25-1,TRBJ2-1,ASSDTNRDNNNEQF
NA,TRBV5-1,TRBJ2-5,ASSSDSRETQY
NA,TRBV9,TRBJ2-7,ASSVDSFKDHSYEQY
TRBD1,TRBV5-1,TRBJ2-3,ASSWDSPSTDTQY
NA,TRBV7-9,TRBJ2-2,ASSRKGKQEDTGELF
TRBD1,TRBV11-2,TRBJ1-2,ASSSRGPGTRGYT
TRBD2,TRBV6-2/TRBV6-3,TRBJ2-1,ASSSSGGAYNEQF
NA,TRBV6-1,TRBJ1-2,ASSEKGNYGYT
NA,TRBV11-2,TRBJ2-7,ASSLMEYPLSYEQY
NA,TRBV6-5,TRBJ1-3,ASSPTGYSGNTIY
NA,TRBV7-2,TRBJ2-7,ASSLERLSEQY
TRBD1,TRBV5-1,TRBJ1-2,ASSLGQGST
TRBD2,TRBV9,TRBJ2-1,ASSGLAGNYPNEQF
TRBD2,TRBV6-4,TRBJ2-7,ASSDKEREGLYEQY
NA,TRBV5-1,TRBJ2-1,ASSVGNSGPYNEQF
TRBD2,TRBV27,TRBJ2-1,ASSPRTSSGNEQF
NA,TRBV7-9,TRBJ1-2,ASSLVPGDGYT
TRBD2,TRBV5-1,TRBJ2-1,ASSLTSGGALNEQF